One and the same sample provided the 8 T cell receptor beta chains below, sequenced in a study of CD8 T cells in ankylosing spondylitis. TCRdb reanalysed the 5' RACE reads using MiXCR and keeps one entry per CDR3 protein. Of roughly 160,000 distinct CDR3 sequences listed, 8.5% to 10% were seen once; the top ten hold around 15%. The sequencing sample was made of blood, either unsorted or a sorted T cell fraction (not recorded which). Every receptor here comes from a female donor with ankylosing spondylitis or in good health (not recorded which).

This rearrangement joins TRBV4-1 to TRBJ2-5; 7 bases agree with TRBD1. Losses at the gene ends were 4 bases for V and 2 bases for J; bases not matched to a gene: 7. Germline CDR1 MGHRA, CDR2 YSYEKL. This CDR3 region has 15 residues. The CDR3 reads CASSPAGTAQETQYF. The CDR3, as DNA: TGCGCCAGCAGCCCAGCAGGGACAGCACAAGAGACCCAGTACTTC.

The rearrangement joins TRBV11-2 to TRBJ2-3; maybe TRBD2 (5 bases). There are 12 residues in the CDR3. Trimming stripped 5 bases from V and 7 bases from J, with 10 bases between. Germline V CDR1 and CDR2: SGHAT, FQNNGV. The CDR3 sequence is CASSVDSNTQYF. CDR3 bases: TGTGCCAGCAGCGTGGACTCAAATACGCAGTATTTT.

This chain links TRBV4-1 with TRBJ1-1; TRBD1 agrees at 7 bases. V shed 3 bases, J shed 4 bases, and the junction held 8 bases outside the gene matches. CDR3 length: 15 amino acids. Germline V gives CDR1 MGHRA, CDR2 YSYEKL. This CDR3 is CASSHQGGAGTEAFF. CDR3 in DNA: TGCGCCAGCAGCCACCAAGGGGGCGCGGGCACTGAAGCTTTCTTT.

With regard to this clonotype: The conserved final phenylalanine or tryptophan is absent from the CDR3, which likely points to a read error. V and J are TRBV5-1 and TRBJ2-5; the match to TRBD2 covers 13 bases. This CDR3 comprises 17 residues. Germline CDR1 is SGHRS and CDR2 is YFSETQ. With V trimmed by 0 bases and J by 2 bases, 4 bases remained unmatched. CDR3 bases: TGCGCCAGCAGCTTGGGACTAGCGGGAGGCAATCAAGAGACCCAGTACTTG. Translating gives CASSLGLAGGNQETQYL.

The table lists this clonotype with many counts. The chain has TRBV3-1 and TRBJ2-1, with D unresolved. Trimming removed 5 bases at V and 8 bases at J, with 19 bases between. The V gene's germline CDR1 is LGHDT and CDR2 YNNKEL (reference sequence). This CDR3 comprises 15 residues. This chain's CDR3 is CASSRIGPSPDEQFF. In nucleotides, the CDR3 is TGTGCCAGCAGCAGAATAGGGCCCTCGCCGGATGAGCAGTTCTTC.

Notes on this clonotype: One junction end does not reproduce the germline sequence, and a read error may be involved. This chain links TRBV20-1 with TRBJ2-7, with D hard to call. This CDR3 is built from 13 residues. CDR1 DFQATT and CDR2 SNEGSKA come from the germline V gene (reference sequence). CDR3 protein: CSARVWGSYEQYF. CDR3 DNA: TGCAGCGCTAGAGTTTGGGGCTCCTACGAGCAGTACTTC.

The chain uses TRBV12-3 or TRBV12-4 and TRBJ2-1; D is possibly TRBD2 (6 bases). The CDR3 totals 15 residues. V lost 7 bases to trimming and J lost 6 bases, with 19 bases between them. CDR3 sequence: CASKPGLLGSNEQFF. Here the CDR3 DNA reads TGTGCCAGCAAGCCGGGACTCCTGGGGAGCAATGAGCAGTTCTTC.

This clonotype was counted only a few times. This chain uses TRBV18 with TRBJ1-2, with 9 bases lining up with TRBD1. The CDR3 is 15 amino acids. Germline V gene data show CDR1 as KGHSH and CDR2 as LQKENI. Trimming cost V 3 bases and J 4 bases; bases outside gene matches: 6. In nucleotides, the CDR3 is TGTGCCAGCTCACCCTGGACAGGGGAGGGCTATGGCTACACCTTC. As protein: CASSPWTGEGYGYTF.